The 8 T cell receptor beta chains in this list originate from one sample, sequenced in a study of Ad26.COV2.S vaccination and SARS-CoV-2 variants (dated by TCRdb to about 2021). The library was prepared using the immunoSEQ multiplex PCR assay. TCRdb took over this immuneACCESS table, retaining in-frame rearrangements with V and J assigned. Such tables are incomplete; in checked studies, under half of the missing clones stem from an unresolved V gene, and the remainder is unexplained. A total of some 640,000 clones appear in this sample, more than 80% of them only once. The top ten constitute about 1.5% of the sample. The treatment or condition label, read with the paper, signifies: around 19 received Ad26.COV2.S at low or high dose, single or two shots; 5 received placebo; per-sample allocation not given. For vaccine and placebo recipients, the sequenced repertoires came from samples collected on day 63 after the first injection.

Sequenced here: peripheral blood, sampled in a trial of Ad26.COV2.S vaccine versus placebo. These TCRs come from a person aged 18-60 years who received the Ad26.COV2.S COVID-19 vaccine or a placebo.

This sequence joins TRBV5-4 and TRBJ2-5; D unclear. The germline gives CDR1 SGHNT, CDR2 YYREEE (reference sequence). The CDR3 covers 14 residues. Trimming pared 0 bases from V and 3 bases from J, leaving 9 bases between. CDR3 in DNA: TGTGCCAGCAGCTTGGTCCGGACCGAAGAGACCCAGTACTTC. As protein: CASSLVRTEETQYF. The full variable domain, in which reference TRBV5-4 and TRBJ2-5 provide the parts outside the CDR3, is ETGVTQSPTHLIKTRGQQVTLRCSSQSGHNTVSWYQQALGQGPQFIFQYYREEENGRGNFPPRFSGLQFPNYSSELNVNALELDDSALYLCASSLVRTEETQYFGPGTRLLVL.

In its sample, this clone was seen once. This rearrangement joins TRBV5-1 to TRBJ1-2; 8 bases match TRBD1. Unmatched junction bases numbered 1, after V lost 3 bases and J lost 0 bases. The CDR3 is 14 residues long. Looked up from germline, CDR1 is SGHRS and CDR2 is YFSETQ. CDR3 in DNA: TGCGCCAGCAGCTCAGGGGGCGCTAACTATGGCTACACCTTC. It specifies CASSSGGANYGYTF.

CDR3 nucleotide sequence: TGTGCCTGGAGTGTAGCTCTAACCTACAATGAGCAGTTCTTC. It yields the protein CAWSVALTYNEQFF. The chain links TRBV30 to TRBJ2-1; D not certain. The CDR3 has 14 residues. The ends were cut back, 0 bases at V and 2 bases at J, with 8 bases in the middle. Germline CDR1 GTSNPN, CDR2 SVGIG (reference sequence).

This clone is a singleton in its sample. The chain has TRBV12-3 or TRBV12-4 and TRBJ2-7; D gene unclear. Trimming pared 8 bases from V and 4 bases from J, leaving 12 bases between. The CDR3 covers 12 residues. The CDR3 sequence: CASGLLSYEQYF. The CDR3 DNA reads as TGTGCCAGCGGCCTCCTATCATACGAGCAGTACTTC.

The rearrangement joins TRBV5-4 to TRBJ2-3; TRBD2 aligns across 8 bases. The CDR3 sequence is 14 residues long. The ends lost 3 bases at V and 4 bases at J; junction bases unmatched: 4. From germline, CDR1 is SGHNT and CDR2 YYREEE (reference sequence). CDR3 region: CASSSGGQADTQYF. CDR3 DNA sequence: TGTGCCAGCAGCTCGGGGGGGCAGGCAGATACGCAGTATTTT.

The V and J genes are TRBV6-5 and TRBJ2-7, with TRBD2 matching over 7 bases. Germline V gene lookup returns CDR1 MNHEY and CDR2 SVGAGI. Trimming took 4 bases from V and 3 from J; bases not matched to a gene: 6. The CDR3 is made up of 14 amino acids. DNA for the CDR3: TGTGCCAGCAGTTTAGCGGGTACCCACTACGAGCAGTACTTC. It specifies CASSLAGTHYEQYF.

The chain employs TRBV6-5 and TRBJ2-7, with D perhaps TRBD1 or TRBD2 (5 bases each). In germline, CDR1 is MNHEY, CDR2 SVGAGI. The CDR3 has 13 amino acids. With 7 bases removed from V and 3 bases from J, the gap between germline ends came to 13 bases. In nucleotides, the CDR3 is TGTGCCAGCATGGGGGAACCTCTCTACGAGCAGTACTTC. It encodes CASMGEPLYEQYF.

The rearrangement joins TRBV7-9 to TRBJ1-2; TRBD1 aligns across 10 bases. With V trimmed by 5 bases and J by 4 bases, 4 bases remained unmatched. This CDR3 comprises 14 residues. CDR1 is SEHNR, CDR2 FQNEAQ, per germline (reference sequence). CDR3 residues: CASSLGQGTYGYTF. The CDR3 DNA is TGTGCCAGCAGCCTGGGACAGGGGACCTATGGCTACACCTTC.